The 18 T cell receptor beta chains presented below share a single source sample, sequenced in a study of CD8 T cells in ankylosing spondylitis. Study observations and caveats: Typical of ankylosing spondylitis blood, it appeared, was a TCR beta motif of fewer than ten highly homologous variants.

No antigens are known for them. One entry per CDR3 protein results from TCRdb running MiXCR on the 5' RACE reads. The sample records some 700,000 distinct CDR3 sequences, 19% being singletons. The material sequenced was blood, either unsorted or a sorted T cell fraction (not recorded which). Receptors were obtained from a male donor with ankylosing spondylitis.

This clonotype came up a few times. The gene calls are TRBV6-4 and TRBJ2-1; the D gene is possibly TRBD2 (6 bases). The germline V and J ends were trimmed by 6 bases and 7 bases, with 16 bases remaining between them. The germline gives CDR1 MRHNA, CDR2 SNTAGT. The CDR3 is 14 amino acids. CDR3 sequence reads: CASSLSGEKNEQFF. Written as DNA, the CDR3 is TGTGCCAGCAGCCTGTCGGGAGAAAAGAATGAGCAGTTCTTC.

The table lists this clonotype with a few counts. CDR3 protein: CASSLQGSNTEAFF. In DNA, the CDR3 is TGCGCCAGCAGCTTGCAGGGTTCGAACACTGAAGCTTTCTTT. The chain links TRBV5-1 to TRBJ1-1, with a weak D call TRBD1 (5 bases). V lost 1 base and J lost 1, with 8 bases in between. Germline CDR1 is SGHRS and CDR2 is YFSETQ. The CDR3 sequence is 14 residues long.

V usage is TRBV20-1 and J usage is TRBJ1-6; a weak D match, TRBD1 (5 bases). Germline assignment: CDR1 DFQATT and CDR2 SNEGSKA (reference sequence). V was pared by 2 bases and J by 6 bases, with 14 bases between. CDR3 length: 15 residues. The CDR3 spells CSARRGGESNSPLHF. In DNA, the CDR3 is TGCAGTGCTAGAAGGGGCGGGGAAAGTAATTCACCCCTCCACTTT.

This clonotype turned up a few times. The V and J genes are TRBV20-1 and TRBJ2-7, with 13 positions matching TRBD2. From germline, CDR1 is DFQATT and CDR2 SNEGSKA (reference sequence). J gave up 0 bases and V 0 bases, and 11 bases lay outside the gene matches. The CDR3 has 19 residues. In nucleotides, the CDR3 is TGCAGTGCTAGAGATCGACTAGCGGGAGGCACTCTTCTCTCCTACGAGCAGTACTTC. This encodes CSARDRLAGGTLLSYEQYF.

This clonotype is a singleton in its sample. This sequence joins TRBV21-1 and TRBJ2-1. TRBV21-1 constitutes a pseudogene. The CDR3 covers 16 residues. This chain's CDR3 is CASSKERCRSYNEQFF. The CDR3 DNA follows: TGTGCCAGCAGCAAAGAACGCTGCCGATCCTACAATGAGCAGTTCTTC.

This clonotype was detected only a few times. This rearrangement joins TRBV29-1 to TRBJ2-3; D might be TRBD2 (6 bases). Germline V gene data show CDR1 as SQVTM and CDR2 as ANQGSEA. Trimming shortened V by 4 bases and J by 3 bases, and 14 bases separated the two germline ends. This CDR3 is built from 14 residues. The CDR3 bases are TGCAGCGTTGTGGGGGGAGTTTGGACAGATACGCAGTATTTT. This gives the protein CSVVGGVWTDTQYF.

This clonotype was seen more than once but under ten times. This chain connects TRBV12-3 or TRBV12-4 to TRBJ2-5; 9 nucleotides match TRBD2. Trimming removed 5 bases from V and 5 bases from J; junction bases left unmatched: 3. The CDR3 extends over 13 amino acids. The CDR3 DNA is TGTGCCAGCAGTGAGCGGGGGGCGGAGACCCAGTACTTC. Protein: CASSERGAETQYF.

V and J are TRBV20-1 and TRBJ1-2, with unresolved D. V dropped 1 base and J dropped 5 bases, with 14 bases sitting between them. Germline assignment: CDR1 DFQATT and CDR2 SNEGSKA (reference sequence). The CDR3 has 14 residues. The CDR3 bases are TGCAGTGCTAGAGCCACCAGGTCGGAGTATGGCTACACCTTC. Translating it yields CSARATRSEYGYTF.

In this sample, this clonotype turned up a few times. CDR3 DNA: TGCGCCAGCAGCTTGGTAGGGACAGATGGCTACACCTTC. This gives the protein CASSLVGTDGYTF. The V gene is TRBV5-1, the J gene TRBJ1-2, with 7 bases fitting TRBD1. V trimming: 0 bases; J trimming: 6 bases; junction bases outside the gene matches: 2. The CDR3 has 13 amino acids. Germline V lookup: CDR1 SGHRS, CDR2 YFSETQ.

This clonotype was counted ten times or more. The gene calls are TRBV12-3 or TRBV12-4 and TRBJ2-1; 9 nucleotides align to TRBD2. The CDR3 is 15 amino acids. Trimming removed 3 bases from V and 7 bases from J; junction bases left unmatched: 7. Here the CDR3 DNA reads TGTGCCAGCAGTTTTGGCGGGGGGGCCAAAAATGAGCAGTTCTTC. This encodes CASSFGGGAKNEQFF.

J is TRBJ2-5 and V is TRBV10-2, with a possible D match to TRBD1 (5 bases). The germline V gene encodes CDR1 WSHSY and CDR2 SAAADI. This CDR3 comprises 16 residues. V was shortened by 7 bases and J by 5 bases, with 23 bases between the two germline ends. CDR3 sequence (DNA): TGCGCCAGCAAGGCTGGCGGACAAGGGATAGGGGAGACCCAGTACTTC. Its protein is CASKAGGQGIGETQYF.

V usage is TRBV19 and J usage is TRBJ2-1, with TRBD1 matching over 10 bases. Trimming cost V 2 bases and J 7 bases; bases outside gene matches: 8. The germline gives CDR1 LNHDA, CDR2 SQIVND (reference sequence). The CDR3 extends over 16 amino acids. The CDR3 sequence is CASSILGTGAGNEQFF. CDR3 sequence (DNA): TGTGCCAGTAGTATACTAGGGACAGGGGCAGGGAATGAGCAGTTCTTC.

Only a few counts were recorded for this clonotype. The chain links TRBV12-3 or TRBV12-4 to TRBJ2-2; unclear D gene. The ends were cut back, 5 bases at V and 1 base at J, with 8 bases in the middle. The CDR3 consists of 14 residues. Here the CDR3 reads CASSRHRNTGELFF. The CDR3 DNA sequence: TGTGCCAGCAGTCGCCACCGGAACACCGGGGAGCTGTTTTTT.

This clonotype appeared a few times. The rearrangement joins TRBV5-1 to TRBJ1-5, with D perhaps matching TRBD1 (5 bases). In germline, CDR1 is SGHRS, CDR2 YFSETQ. CDR3 length: 15 amino acids. Trimming shortened V by 4 bases and J by 6 bases, and 17 bases separated the two germline ends. The CDR3 reads CASSVGSGRGQPQHF. The CDR3 nucleotides are TGCGCCAGCAGCGTTGGGTCGGGGAGGGGTCAGCCCCAGCATTTT.

This clonotype was counted between two and nine times. The chain links TRBV6-1 to TRBJ1-3; D is unclear. CDR1 and CDR2 from the germline V gene are MNHNS and SASEGT. Trimming took 3 bases from V and 0 from J, leaving 3 bases between them. The CDR3 runs 13 residues. The CDR3 DNA reads as TGTGCCAGCAGTGAGGCCTCTGGAAACACCATATATTTT. This gives the protein CASSEASGNTIYF.

The chain uses TRBV4-1 and TRBJ2-3, with TRBD2 identical over 11 bases. The germline V gene has CDR1 MGHRA and CDR2 YSYEKL. V shed 2 bases and J 6 bases; nucleotides not matched to a gene: 7. This CDR3 has 16 amino acids. CDR3 loop: CASSQTTSGSADTQYF. The CDR3 region has the DNA TGCGCCAGCAGCCAAACCACTAGCGGGAGTGCCGATACGCAGTATTTT.

The gene calls are TRBV12-3 or TRBV12-4 and TRBJ2-2; tentative D call: TRBD2 (5 bases). V gave up 7 bases and J gave up 4 bases, with 7 bases separating them. This CDR3 is 12 amino acids long. CDR3 in DNA: TGTGCCAGCACCGCGGGCACCGGGGAGCTGTTTTTT. Amino acid sequence: CASTAGTGELFF.

This clonotype was counted ten times or more. Compared with germline, one end of the junction differs, possibly owing to a read error. The V gene is TRBV7-9, the J gene TRBJ2-1; 11 bases align to TRBD2. CDR1 SEHNR and CDR2 FQNEAQ come from the germline V gene (reference sequence). This CDR3 has 15 residues. This chain's CDR3 is CASSRTSGGYNEQFF. The CDR3 DNA follows: TGCGCCAGCAGCCGTACTAGCGGGGGCTACAATGAGCAGTTCTTC.